One and the same sample provided the 24 T cell receptor beta chains below, sequenced in a study of blood T cell repertoires in COVID-19. Sequencing used immunoSEQ multiplex PCR; TCRdb keeps in-frame clones, though not all of them. Here the sample spans a few hundred thousand clones, 90% being singletons. The sample was PBMCs or T cells enriched from blood (not recorded which). The receptors here all came from a woman aged 18-30 years with acute COVID-19.

CDR3 sequence: CASGPTYTEAFF. CDR3 nucleotides: TGTGCTTCAGGCCCAACCTACACTGAAGCTTTCTTT. The chain is built from TRBV25-1 and TRBJ1-1; D unclear. The CDR3 sequence is 12 residues long. Germline CDR1 is MGHDK and CDR2 is SYGVNS.

This clone came up a few times. V and J are TRBV7-9 and TRBJ1-1, with a tentative D call TRBD1 (5 bases). In germline, CDR1 is SEHNR, CDR2 FQNEAQ (reference sequence). Trimming stripped 5 bases from V and 3 bases from J, with 16 bases between. The length of the CDR3 is 15 residues. CDR3 region: CASSLVRTYDTEAFF. CDR3 coding DNA: TGTGCCAGCAGCCTCGTTAGGACATACGACACTGAAGCTTTCTTT.

This clone has a handful of counts. This chain connects TRBV18 to TRBJ1-1; 7 nucleotides match TRBD1. Germline V CDR1 and CDR2: KGHSH, LQKENI. V lost 4 bases to trimming and J lost 1 base; unmatched junction nucleotides: 6. The CDR3 consists of 15 residues. The CDR3 spells CASSQLTGANTEAFF. The CDR3 bases are TGTGCCAGCTCACAACTTACAGGGGCGAACACTGAAGCTTTCTTT.

The chain uses TRBV5-6 and TRBJ2-7; D is unclear. V was pared by 2 bases and J by 3 bases, with 9 bases between. The CDR3 spans 13 residues. Germline V lookup: CDR1 SGHDT, CDR2 YYEEEE. The CDR3 sequence: CASSFSSLYEQYF. Here the CDR3 DNA reads TGTGCCAGCAGCTTTAGCAGTCTCTACGAGCAGTACTTC.

The genes are TRBV15 and TRBJ2-1, with D hard to call. V lost 3 bases and J lost 0, with 12 bases in between. The CDR3 totals 16 residues. CDR1 is LNHNV, CDR2 YYDKDF, per germline (reference sequence). In nucleotides, the CDR3 is TGTGCCACCAGCAGCGAGCTCCCTAGCTCCTACAATGAGCAGTTCTTC. Protein product: CATSSELPSSYNEQFF.

This chain uses TRBV16 with TRBJ1-6; TRBD1 might be the D (5 bases). The CDR3 is made up of 15 amino acids. The V gene lost 6 bases and the J gene lost 9 bases, with 18 bases spanning the gap. Germline V lookup: CDR1 KGHSY, CDR2 FQNENV. In nucleotides, the CDR3 is TGTGCCAGCAGTCCTAGGAGGGGCCGGAGTTCACCCCTCCACTTT. Its translation is CASSPRRGRSSPLHF.

This rearrangement joins TRBV9 to TRBJ1-1, with a weak D call TRBD1 (6 bases). This CDR3 has 16 residues. Trimming pared 3 bases from V and 1 base from J, leaving 16 bases between. Germline V gives CDR1 SGDLS, CDR2 YYNGEE. As DNA, the CDR3 is TGTGCCAGCAGCGAGGCCTACAGGGCCTCGAACACTGAAGCTTTCTTT. Protein sequence: CASSEAYRASNTEAFF. The full variable domain, in which reference TRBV9 and TRBJ1-1 provide the parts outside the CDR3, is DSGVTQTPKHLITATGQRVTLRCSPRSGDLSVYWYQQSLDQGLQFLIQYYNGEERAKGNILERFSAQQFPDLHSELNLSSLELGDSALYFCASSEAYRASNTEAFFGQGTRLTVV.

The rearrangement joins TRBV19 to TRBJ1-4; 10 bases line up with TRBD1. The CDR3 has 15 amino acids. The V gene's germline CDR1 is LNHDA and CDR2 SQIVND (reference sequence). The trim removed 6 bases at V and 7 bases at J, leaving 8 bases unmatched. As DNA, the CDR3 is TGTGCCAGTAGCCACGAGGGACAGGGGAGTGAAAAACTGTTTTTT. Protein product: CASSHEGQGSEKLFF.

Here the CDR3 reads CASSTRDSSRSYNEQFF. CDR3 nucleotides: TGTGCCAGCAGCACCAGGGACAGTTCCCGCTCCTACAATGAGCAGTTCTTC. The chain has TRBV7-9 and TRBJ2-1, with 7 bases identical to TRBD1. Germline V CDR1 and CDR2: SEHNR, FQNEAQ (reference sequence). V shed 5 bases and J 0 bases; nucleotides not matched to a gene: 10. This CDR3 is built from 17 residues.

This clone appeared a single time. The chain has TRBV12-5 and TRBJ1-1, with 7 bases aligning to TRBD1. Trimming cost V 0 bases and J 10 bases; bases outside gene matches: 8. The CDR3 sequence is 14 residues long. CDR1 LGHNT and CDR2 FRNRAP come from the germline V gene. CDR3 bases: TGTGCTAGTGGTTTGGTCCGCGACAGGGTTCGAGCTTTCTTT. It is translated as CASGLVRDRVRAFF.

This CDR3 is CAIRGDYTTEAFF. The CDR3 bases are TGTGCCATCAGAGGGGATTACACCACTGAAGCTTTCTTT. The chain uses TRBV10-3 and TRBJ1-1; D may be TRBD1 (5 bases). V was pared by 6 bases and J by 4 bases, with 12 bases between. The CDR3 is made up of 13 amino acids. The germline V gene has CDR1 ENHRY and CDR2 SYGVKD.

The chain carries TRBV6-5 and TRBJ1-1, with 7 nucleotides matching TRBD1. The CDR3 totals 14 residues. The J segment lost 7 bases and the V segment lost 1 base, leaving 6 bases of the junction unmatched. Germline V CDR1 and CDR2: MNHEY, SVGAGI. The CDR3: CASSYLDRADEAFF. CDR3 DNA: TGTGCCAGCAGTTACTTAGACAGGGCTGATGAAGCTTTCTTT.

This sequence joins TRBV19 and TRBJ2-1, with 9 bases identical to TRBD2. CDR1 is LNHDA and CDR2 is SQIVND in the germline V gene (reference sequence). This CDR3 comprises 18 residues. Unmatched junction bases numbered 16, after V lost 5 bases and J lost 5 bases. This chain's CDR3 is CASSPGIIAGEPNNEQFF. The CDR3 DNA sequence: TGTGCCAGTAGTCCAGGTATAATAGCGGGAGAACCAAACAATGAGCAGTTCTTC. Filled out from reference TRBV19 and TRBJ2-1, the complete variable domain reads DGGITQSPKYLFRKEGQNVTLSCEQNLNHDAMYWYRQDPGQGLRLIYYSQIVNDFQKGDIAEGYSVSREKKESFPLTVTSAQKNPTAFYLCASSPGIIAGEPNNEQFFGPGTRLTVL.

The gene calls are TRBV28 and TRBJ1-5; perhaps TRBD1 as D (6 bases). Germline loops: CDR1 MDHEN, CDR2 SYDVKM. With 5 bases removed from V and 6 bases from J, the gap between germline ends came to 20 bases. The CDR3 loop spans 16 amino acids. CDR3 region: CASSGRGARGRQPQHF. The DNA of the CDR3 is TGTGCCAGCAGTGGGAGGGGGGCGCGGGGGCGTCAGCCCCAGCATTTT.

The V and J genes are TRBV5-8 and TRBJ1-5, with D perhaps TRBD1 (6 bases). V was trimmed by 4 bases and J by 0 bases, leaving 14 bases between them. Germline V lookup: CDR1 SGHTS, CDR2 YDEGEE. The CDR3 runs 16 residues. This CDR3 is CASSPETGLSNQPQHF. CDR3 in DNA: TGTGCCAGCAGCCCCGAGACAGGTCTTAGCAATCAGCCCCAGCATTTT. Full variable domain (missing parts from reference TRBV5-8 and TRBJ1-5): EAGVTQSPTHLIKTRGQQATLRCSPISGHTSVYWYQQALGLGLQFLLWYDEGEERNRGNFPPRFSGRQFPNYSSELNVNALELEDSALYLCASSPETGLSNQPQHFGDGTRLSIL.

The V and J genes are TRBV19 and TRBJ1-1; D is ambiguous. CDR3 size: 14 residues. CDR1 is LNHDA, CDR2 SQIVND, per germline (reference sequence). Between the trimmed V and J ends, which lost 6 bases and 2 bases, there was a span of 13 bases. CDR3 in DNA: TGTGCCAGTAGCTCCCGATCGGTTAACACTGAAGCTTTCTTT. Its translation is CASSSRSVNTEAFF. Full variable domain (outside the CDR3, taken from reference TRBV19 and TRBJ1-1): DGGITQSPKYLFRKEGQNVTLSCEQNLNHDAMYWYRQDPGQGLRLIYYSQIVNDFQKGDIAEGYSVSREKKESFPLTVTSAQKNPTAFYLCASSSRSVNTEAFFGQGTRLTVV.

Here the CDR3 DNA reads TGTGCCAGCCGTCCGGACAGGGCTAACTATGGCTACACCTTC. Its protein product is CASRPDRANYGYTF. The rearrangement joins TRBV2 to TRBJ1-2; 8 nucleotides align to TRBD1. Looked up from germline, CDR1 is SNHLY and CDR2 is FYNNEI. The V gene end was trimmed by 8 bases and the J gene end by 0 bases; junction bases not matched to a gene: 5. This CDR3 spans 14 amino acids.

This clone was seen once. The gene calls are TRBV9 and TRBJ2-5; 7 nucleotides align to TRBD1. CDR3 size: 15 residues. V shed 4 bases, J shed 2 bases, and the junction held 8 bases outside the gene matches. Germline V CDR1 and CDR2: SGDLS, YYNGEE. CDR3 DNA: TGTGCCAGCAGCCGACAGGGAAGGGGTCAAGAGACCCAGTACTTC. Encoded protein: CASSRQGRGQETQYF. The entire variable domain, with the rest obtained from reference TRBV9 and TRBJ2-5, is as follows: DSGVTQTPKHLITATGQRVTLRCSPRSGDLSVYWYQQSLDQGLQFLIQYYNGEERAKGNILERFSAQQFPDLHSELNLSSLELGDSALYFCASSRQGRGQETQYFGPGTRLLVL.

V gene TRBV3-1 (or the pseudogene TRBV3-2) combines with J gene TRBJ1-6; no firm D call. The V and J ends lost 1 base and 9 bases respectively, with 13 bases between them. From germline, CDR1 is LGHDT and CDR2 YNNKEL (reference sequence). The CDR3 totals 15 residues. CDR3 residues: CASSQGRVLISPLHF. CDR3 bases: TGTGCCAGCAGCCAAGGCCGGGTCCTAATTTCACCCCTCCACTTT.

The chain recombines TRBV28 with TRBJ2-1; 10 nucleotides agree with TRBD1. Germline trimming cut 6 bases from V and 2 bases from J; bases unmatched to any gene: 4. This CDR3 has 15 amino acids. CDR1 and CDR2 (germline): MDHEN, SYDVKM. CDR3 coding DNA: TGTGCCAGCAGCACCGGGACAGGGGCCTACAATGAGCAGTTCTTC. This translates into CASSTGTGAYNEQFF.

This chain links TRBV11-2 with TRBJ2-1; 15 bases fit TRBD2. Germline V gene data show CDR1 as SGHAT and CDR2 as FQNNGV. The CDR3 has 16 residues. With V trimmed by 5 bases and J by 10 bases, 9 bases remained unmatched. CDR3 DNA: TGTGCCAGCAGCGCTCAACCGGGACTAGCGGGAGGCGAGCAGTTCTTC. Translating gives CASSAQPGLAGGEQFF.

This chain uses TRBV19 with TRBJ2-1, with TRBD2 matching over 14 bases. The germline V gene has CDR1 LNHDA and CDR2 SQIVND (reference sequence). Trimming cost V 3 bases and J 6 bases; bases outside gene matches: 4. This CDR3 comprises 16 residues. The CDR3 sequence is CASSIPTSGRANEQFF. The CDR3 nucleotides are TGTGCCAGTAGTATCCCGACTAGCGGGAGGGCCAATGAGCAGTTCTTC.

The chain is built from TRBV9 and TRBJ1-6; 8 bases agree with TRBD1. The CDR3 has 16 residues. Per the germline V gene, CDR1 is SGDLS and CDR2 is YYNGEE. The J segment lost 6 bases and the V segment lost 0 bases, leaving 5 bases of the junction unmatched. This CDR3 reads CASSVAGTGTNSPLHF. The CDR3 DNA reads as TGTGCCAGCAGCGTAGCCGGGACAGGAACTAATTCACCCCTCCACTTT.

The V call is TRBV27, the J call TRBJ2-7, with 7 bases that match TRBD2. From germline, CDR1 is MNHEY and CDR2 SMNVEV (reference sequence). CDR3 size: 14 residues. V was clipped by 2 bases and J by 6 bases; unmatched bases: 7. This chain's CDR3 is CASSLIPPSGEQYF. The DNA of the CDR3 is TGTGCCAGCAGTTTAATCCCCCCTAGCGGCGAGCAGTACTTC.